Reported below is one T cell receptor (beta chain). This record comes from a study of blood T cell repertoires in COVID-19. Trimming took off 9 bases at V and 5 bases at J, with 22 bases between the two ends. There are 15 residues in the CDR3. CDR1 and CDR2 (germline): MDHEN, SYDVKM. TCRdb's copy holds only in-frame clones and misses some; the assay was immunoSEQ multiplex PCR. The table records 85,000 to 130,000 clones, 75% to 85% of them present only once. This clonotype was obtained from a man in his sixties with acute or convalescent COVID-19. The material sequenced was peripheral blood. The V and J genes are TRBV28 and TRBJ1-2; weak D call: TRBD1 (5 bases). The chain's CDR3 is CASRVGTGTQYGYTF. CDR3 in DNA: TGTGCCAGTAGGGTGGGAACCGGGACTCAGTATGGCTACACCTTC.